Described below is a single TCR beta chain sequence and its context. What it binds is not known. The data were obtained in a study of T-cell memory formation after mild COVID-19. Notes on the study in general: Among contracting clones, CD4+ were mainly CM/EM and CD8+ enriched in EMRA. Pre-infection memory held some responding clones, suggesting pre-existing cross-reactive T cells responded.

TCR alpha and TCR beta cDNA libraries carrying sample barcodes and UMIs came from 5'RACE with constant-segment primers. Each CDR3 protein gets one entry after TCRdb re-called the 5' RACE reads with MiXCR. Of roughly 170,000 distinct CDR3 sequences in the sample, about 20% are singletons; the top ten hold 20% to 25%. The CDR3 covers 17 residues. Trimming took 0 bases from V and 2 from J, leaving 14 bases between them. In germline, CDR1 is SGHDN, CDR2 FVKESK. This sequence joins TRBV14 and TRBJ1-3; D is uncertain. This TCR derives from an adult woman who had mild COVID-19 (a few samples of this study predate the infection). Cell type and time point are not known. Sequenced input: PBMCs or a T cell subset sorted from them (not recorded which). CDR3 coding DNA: TGTGCCAGCAGCCAAGAGAACACGCAAGTACCTGGAAACACCATATATTTT. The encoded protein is CASSQENTQVPGNTIYF.